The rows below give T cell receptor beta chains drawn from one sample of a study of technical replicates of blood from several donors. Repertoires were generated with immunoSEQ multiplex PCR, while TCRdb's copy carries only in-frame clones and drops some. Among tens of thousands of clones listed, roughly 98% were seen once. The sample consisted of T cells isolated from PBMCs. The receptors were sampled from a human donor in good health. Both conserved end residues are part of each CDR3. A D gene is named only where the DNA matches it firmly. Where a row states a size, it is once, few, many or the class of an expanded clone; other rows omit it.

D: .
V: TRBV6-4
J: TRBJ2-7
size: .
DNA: TGTGCCAGCAGTCGGGATAGCGGACCCTACGAGCAGTACTTC
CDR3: CASSRDSGPYEQYF

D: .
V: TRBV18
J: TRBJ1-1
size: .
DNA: TGTGCCAGCTCACCACCGACGGGTTTGAACACTGAAGCTTTCTTT
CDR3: CASSPPTGLNTEAFF

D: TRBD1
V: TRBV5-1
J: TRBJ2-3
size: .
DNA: TGCGCCAGCAGACTAGGACAGGTGGGAAGCACAGATACGCAGTATTTT
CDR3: CASRLGQVGSTDTQYF

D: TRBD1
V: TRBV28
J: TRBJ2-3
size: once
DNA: TGTGCCAGCCGATCGGACAGGGAAGATGGTGGAGATACGCAGTATTTT
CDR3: CASRSDREDGGDTQYF

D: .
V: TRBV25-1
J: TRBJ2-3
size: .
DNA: TGTGCCAGCAGTGAAGGAGGACTAGATACGCAGTATTTT
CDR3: CASSEGGLDTQYF

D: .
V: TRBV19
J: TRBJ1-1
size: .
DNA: TGTGCCAGTAGTAGTCAGATAATCACTGAAGCTTTCTTT
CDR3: CASSSQIITEAFF

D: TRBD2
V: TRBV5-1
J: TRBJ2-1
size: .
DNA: TGCGCCAGCAGCTTGGGAAGAGGAGCGGGAGGGTTAAATGAGCAGTTCTTC
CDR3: CASSLGRGAGGLNEQFF

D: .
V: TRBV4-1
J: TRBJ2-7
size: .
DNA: TGCGCCAGCAGCCAAAGCGGATCTTACGAGCAGTACTTC
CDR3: CASSQSGSYEQYF

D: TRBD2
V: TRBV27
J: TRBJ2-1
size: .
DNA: TGTGCCAGCAGTTTAATTTACCGCGGGAGGGCCCTCTTTAACAATGAGCAGTTCTTC
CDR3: CASSLIYRGRALFNNEQFF

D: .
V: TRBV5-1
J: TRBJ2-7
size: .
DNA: TGCGCCAGCAGCTTGAGAGGGGGCGAGCAGTACTTC
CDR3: CASSLRGGEQYF

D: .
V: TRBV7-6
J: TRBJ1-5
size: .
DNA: TGTGCCAGCAGCTTAGAACAGGGTAGTGATCAGCCCCAGCATTTT
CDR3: CASSLEQGSDQPQHF

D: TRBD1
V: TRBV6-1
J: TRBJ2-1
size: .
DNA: TGTGCCAGCAGTATGACAGGGGACAATGAGCAGTTCTTC
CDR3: CASSMTGDNEQFF

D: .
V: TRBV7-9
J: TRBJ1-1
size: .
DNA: TGTGCCAGCAGCTTAGAGGGGTGGATGAACACTGAAGCTTTCTTT
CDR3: CASSLEGWMNTEAFF